The rows below give T cell receptor beta chains drawn from one sample of a study of cytomegalovirus exposure and HLA in healthy donors. Produced via immunoSEQ multiplex PCR; TCRdb's table is partial and in-frame only. This sample carries over 120,000 clones, roughly 86% of them seen once, and the ten largest clones take less than 5.5%. The sample comprised PBMCs. The receptors come from a man between 18 and 35 years old in good health and CMV-seropositive. The CDR3 runs from the conserved cysteine through the conserved F or W. The D gene is left open where the match is weak. A row's size may be missing; if present it is once, few, many or a size class.

d_call	clone_size	v_call	j_call	cdr3_length	cdr3_nt	cdr3_aa
TRBD1	-	TRBV6-1	TRBJ1-2	15	TGTGCCAGCGTCCCAAGACAGGGAGACAACTATGGCTACACCTTC	CASVPRQGDNYGYTF
-	-	TRBV5-4	TRBJ2-1	15	TGTGCCAGCAGCTTGGGTACCAACTTATACAATGAGCAGTTCTTC	CASSLGTNLYNEQFF
-	few	TRBV6-1	TRBJ1-6	13	TGTGCCAGCAGTGAATGGGAGAGTTCACCCCTCCACTTT	CASSEWESSPLHF
-	-	TRBV18	TRBJ2-1	15	TGTGCCAGCTCACCCACGGGGGACAGCTACAATGAGCAGTTCTTC	CASSPTGDSYNEQFF
TRBD1	once	TRBV20-1	TRBJ1-1	11	TGCAGCCAGACAGGGGGCACTGAAGCTTTCTTT	CSQTGGTEAFF
TRBD1	-	TRBV5-4	TRBJ1-5	15	TGTGCCAGCAGCTTTACAGGGGAAGGGAATCAGCCCCAGCATTTT	CASSFTGEGNQPQHF
TRBD1	-	TRBV30	TRBJ2-5	19	TGTGCCTGGAGTGTAGGGATCGGACAGGACCATACTTGTCGAGAGACCCAGTACTTC	CAWSVGIGQDHTCRETQYF
TRBD2	-	TRBV2	TRBJ2-2	15	TGTGCCAGCAACCCGGCGGGGGTCTTCACCGGGGAGCTGTTTTTT	CASNPAGVFTGELFF
-	-	TRBV6-4	TRBJ1-2	13	TGTGCCAGCAGCCTCCAGGAGGGGTATGGCTACACCTTC	CASSLQEGYGYTF
TRBD2	-	TRBV18	TRBJ2-1	14	TGTGCCAGCTCACCACTAGCGGGGGGCAATGAGCAGTTCTTC	CASSPLAGGNEQFF
-	once	TRBV9	TRBJ1-4	13	TGTGCCAGCAGCGCGTGGGACACTGAAAAACTGTTTTTT	CASSAWDTEKLFF
TRBD2	-	TRBV7-3	TRBJ2-1	14	TGTGCCAGCAGCTTAAGCGGGGGGGCCAATGAGCAGTTCTTC	CASSLSGGANEQFF
TRBD1	once	TRBV28	TRBJ1-4	16	TGTGCCAGCAGTTCGATTGACAGGGCAACTAATGAAAAACTGTTTTTT	CASSSIDRATNEKLFF
TRBD2	-	TRBV7-6	TRBJ2-7	16	TGTGCCAGCAGTCCTCACCAAGCGGGGCCCTCCTACGAGCAGTACTTC	CASSPHQAGPSYEQYF
-	once	TRBV6-6	TRBJ1-2	15	TGTGCCAGCAGCCTCGGACAGACTAATAACTATGGCTACACCTTC	CASSLGQTNNYGYTF
TRBD1	-	TRBV5-5	TRBJ1-2	15	TGTGCCAGCAGCTTTTATACAGGGGCCTTTTATGGCTACACCTTC	CASSFYTGAFYGYTF
-	-	TRBV7-6	TRBJ2-7	15	TGTGCCAGCAGCGTCAAGGAGGACTTTCTCTACGAGCAGTACTTC	CASSVKEDFLYEQYF
TRBD1	-	TRBV5-1	TRBJ2-2	21	TGCGCCAGCAGCTTGGAAGGACAGGGGTCCCACTGGCGGGGAGTCACCGGGGAGCTGTTTTTT	CASSLEGQGSHWRGVTGELFF
TRBD1	-	TRBV6-1	TRBJ1-1	15	TGTGCCAGCAGTGCCCACCGTACAGGGGACACTGAAGCTTTCTTT	CASSAHRTGDTEAFF
-	once	TRBV19	TRBJ1-3	17	TGTGCCAGTAGTTCCTCGGCTACAAGGAGCTCTGGAAACACCATATATTTT	CASSSSATRSSGNTIYF
TRBD2	-	TRBV4-2	TRBJ2-3	15	TGTGCCAGCAGCCACAGCGGGGGGGGCACAGATACGCAGTATTTT	CASSHSGGGTDTQYF
TRBD1	-	TRBV4-1	TRBJ1-2	14	TGCGCCAGCAGCCTCGAGGGACAGAATTATGGCTACACCTTC	CASSLEGQNYGYTF
-	-	TRBV7-9	TRBJ1-5	15	TGTGCCAGCAGCTCGTCGGACAGTTGGAATCAGCCCCAGCATTTT	CASSSSDSWNQPQHF
-	-	TRBV12-5	TRBJ1-5	15	TGTGCTAGTGGTTTGGTCAGGGGCGGCGGTCAGCCCCAGCATTTT	CASGLVRGGGQPQHF
-	-	TRBV15	TRBJ1-4	16	TGTGCCACCAGCAGAGATCGTGTGACAGCGAACGAAAAACTGTTTTTT	CATSRDRVTANEKLFF
TRBD2	-	TRBV5-1	TRBJ2-2	14	TGCGCCAGCAGCCAGCTAGCGGGGACCGGGGAGCTGTTTTTT	CASSQLAGTGELFF
TRBD1	-	TRBV7-2	TRBJ1-2	16	TGTGCCAGCAGCTTAGCGAGGGGACAGACCACCTATGGCTACACCTTC	CASSLARGQTTYGYTF